The source of this T cell receptor (beta chain) is a study of shared clonotypes between healthy human individuals. Broader study findings: Around 5% of naive CD4 clonotypes were common to several donors.

Remarks on this clone: The antigen remains unidentified.

Using immunoSEQ multiplex PCR, the repertoire was profiled, and TCRdb retains in-frame clones only, with some absent. The top ten hold about 0.11% of the sample, which has roughly 550,000 clones, around 95% seen once. Naive-designated CD8 cells lacked CD45RO, were positively enriched for CCR7, and omitted terminally differentiated effector memory CD45RA+ cells. Germline V gene lookup returns CDR1 MNHEY and CDR2 SVGAGI. V lost 1 base, J lost 3 bases, and 3 bases stayed unmatched. This CDR3 spans 14 amino acids. The chain uses TRBV6-5 and TRBJ2-7; 7 bases are a match to TRBD1. Sequencing was carried out using naive CD8+ T cells sorted from blood. The receptor was isolated from a woman aged 25 to 39 in good health. CDR3 protein: CASSYLPGGYEQYF. The CDR3 bases are TGTGCCAGCAGTTACTTGCCAGGGGGCTACGAGCAGTACTTC.